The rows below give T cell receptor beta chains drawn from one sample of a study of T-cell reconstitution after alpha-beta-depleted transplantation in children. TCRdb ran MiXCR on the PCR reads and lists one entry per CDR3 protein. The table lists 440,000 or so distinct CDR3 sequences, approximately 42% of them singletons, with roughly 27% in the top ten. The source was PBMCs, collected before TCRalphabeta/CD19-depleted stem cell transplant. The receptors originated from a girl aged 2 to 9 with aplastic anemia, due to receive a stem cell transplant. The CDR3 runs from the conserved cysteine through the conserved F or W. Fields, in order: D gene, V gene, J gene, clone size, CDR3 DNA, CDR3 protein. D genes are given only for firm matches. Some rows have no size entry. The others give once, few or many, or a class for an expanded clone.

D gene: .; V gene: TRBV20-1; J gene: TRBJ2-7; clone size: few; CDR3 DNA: TGCAGTGCTAGCATGACAGCTTACGAGCAGTACTTC; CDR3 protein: CSASMTAYEQYF
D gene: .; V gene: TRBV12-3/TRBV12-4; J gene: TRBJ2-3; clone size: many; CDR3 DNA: TGTGCCAGCAGCTTAGTGGGCACAGATACGCAGTATTTT; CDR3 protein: CASSLVGTDTQYF
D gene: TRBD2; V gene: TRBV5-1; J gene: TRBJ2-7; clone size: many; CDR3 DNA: TGCGCCAGCAGCTTGACTAGCGGGAGTGCTTACTCCTACGAGCAGTACTTC; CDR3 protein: CASSLTSGSAYSYEQYF
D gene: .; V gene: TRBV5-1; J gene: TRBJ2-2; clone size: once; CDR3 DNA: TGCGCCAGCAGCTTGGTCGTATCTGTCGGGGAGCCGTTTTTT; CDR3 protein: CASSLVVSVGEPFF
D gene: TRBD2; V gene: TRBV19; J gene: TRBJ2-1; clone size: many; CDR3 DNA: TGTGCCAGTAGGTCTCGGAGCGGGAGGGGGAGCTCCTACAATGAGCAGTTCTTC; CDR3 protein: CASRSRSGRGSSYNEQFF
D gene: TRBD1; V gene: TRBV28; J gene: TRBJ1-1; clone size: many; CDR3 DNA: TGTGCCAGCAACCAGGGGGCCTACACTGAAGCTTTCTTT; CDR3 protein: CASNQGAYTEAFF
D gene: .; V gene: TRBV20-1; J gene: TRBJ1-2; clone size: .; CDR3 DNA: TGCAGTGCTAGGGAGCGGACTTTAACCTTC; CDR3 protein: CSARERTLTF
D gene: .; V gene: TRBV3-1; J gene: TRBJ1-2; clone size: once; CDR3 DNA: TGTGCCAGCACCCAGCCCTCCGGTATTAACTATGGCTACACCTTC; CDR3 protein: CASTQPSGINYGYTF
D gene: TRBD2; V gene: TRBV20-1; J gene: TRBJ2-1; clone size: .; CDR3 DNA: TGCAGTGCTAGAGATCCCAGCGGGAGGAACGAGCAGTTCTTC; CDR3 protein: CSARDPSGRNEQFF
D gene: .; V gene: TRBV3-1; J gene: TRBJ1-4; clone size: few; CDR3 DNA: TGTGCCAGCAGCTCCACCGGCTTTTCGAATGAAAAACTGTTTTTT; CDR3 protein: CASSSTGFSNEKLFF
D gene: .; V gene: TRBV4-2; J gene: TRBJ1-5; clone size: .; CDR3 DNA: TGTGCCAGCAGCCAAGATGGCCAGCCCCAGCATTTT; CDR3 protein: CASSQDGQPQHF
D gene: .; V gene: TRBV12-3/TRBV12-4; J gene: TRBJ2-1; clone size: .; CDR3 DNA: TGTGCCAGCAGTTTACGAGGGGCGCCGTACAATGAGCAGTTCTTC; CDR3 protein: CASSLRGAPYNEQFF
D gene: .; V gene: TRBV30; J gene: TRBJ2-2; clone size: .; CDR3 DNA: TGTGCCTGGGACGAGGGCGGGGAGCTGTTTTTT; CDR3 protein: CAWDEGGELFF
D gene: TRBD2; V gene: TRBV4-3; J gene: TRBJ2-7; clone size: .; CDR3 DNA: TGCGCCAGCAGCCAGAGGGTCGCGGGAGGTGGCGAGCAGTACTTC; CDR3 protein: CASSQRVAGGGEQYF
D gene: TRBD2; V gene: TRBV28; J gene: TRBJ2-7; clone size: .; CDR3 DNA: TGTGCCAGCAGTTTGATCGACCCAGGGACTAGCGGGACCTACGAGCAGTACTTC; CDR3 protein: CASSLIDPGTSGTYEQYF
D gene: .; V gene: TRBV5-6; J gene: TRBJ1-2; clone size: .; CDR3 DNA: TGTGCCAGCAGCTTTGCGGGGGCGTACTATGGCTACACCTTC; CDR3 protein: CASSFAGAYYGYTF
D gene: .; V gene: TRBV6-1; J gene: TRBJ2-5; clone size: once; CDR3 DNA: TGTGCCAGCAGGCCACAGGGCTTAGAGACCCAGTACTTC; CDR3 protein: CASRPQGLETQYF
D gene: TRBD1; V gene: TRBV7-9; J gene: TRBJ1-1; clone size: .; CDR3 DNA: TGTGCCAGCACCGTAGGGGCGGGACAGATAGCTGAAGCTTTCTTT; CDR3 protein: CASTVGAGQIAEAFF
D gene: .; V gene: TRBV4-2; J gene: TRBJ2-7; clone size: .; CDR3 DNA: TGTGCCAGCAGCCAAGATGGAGGCAAGGGCCACTACGAGCAGTACTTC; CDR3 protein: CASSQDGGKGHYEQYF
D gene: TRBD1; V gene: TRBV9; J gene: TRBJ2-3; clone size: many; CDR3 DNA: TGTGCCAGCAGCGTAGCTATACAGGGGGCGTTGGATACGCAGTATTTT; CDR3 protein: CASSVAIQGALDTQYF
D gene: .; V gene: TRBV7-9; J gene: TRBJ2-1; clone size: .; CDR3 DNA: TGTGCCAGCAGCTTACTCGGGGCTTGGTTCTTC; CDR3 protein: CASSLLGAWFF
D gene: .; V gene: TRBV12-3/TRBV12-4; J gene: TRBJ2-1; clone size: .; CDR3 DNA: TGTGCCAGCAGAACGGGACCGTACAATGAGCAGTTCTTC; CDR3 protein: CASRTGPYNEQFF
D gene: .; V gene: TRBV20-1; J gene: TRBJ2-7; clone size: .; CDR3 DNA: TGCAGTGCTAGAGATGGACGCGGGACGGGATACGAGCAGTACTTC; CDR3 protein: CSARDGRGTGYEQYF
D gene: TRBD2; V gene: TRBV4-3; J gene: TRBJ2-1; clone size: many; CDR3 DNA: TGCGCCAGCAGCTACAAGGGGTCTAGCGGGAGAAAACGCAATGAGCAGTTCTTC; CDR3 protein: CASSYKGSSGRKRNEQFF
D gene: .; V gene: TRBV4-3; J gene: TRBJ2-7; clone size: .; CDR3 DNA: TGCGCCAGCAGCCAAGTTAGAGAGGGCGCCGAGCAGTACTTC; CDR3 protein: CASSQVREGAEQYF
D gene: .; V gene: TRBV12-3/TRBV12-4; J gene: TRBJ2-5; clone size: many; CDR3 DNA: TGTGCCAGCAGTTTAACTCTCCGGGGTCAAGAGACCCAGTACTTC; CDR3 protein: CASSLTLRGQETQYF